The entry that follows covers one T cell receptor beta chain sequence. The data were obtained in a study of blood T cell repertoires in COVID-19. The overall study: In each case, the material was cDNA or gDNA derived from T cells, B-cell-depleted T cells, or PBMCs.

How the authors handled the data: Reference gene primer amplification in the assay estimated nucleated cell counts. The table came from immunoSEQ multiplex PCR; TCRdb's copy has only in-frame clones and leaves some out. V and J calls and clone size are those listed in that table; D and trimming were worked out from the DNA. Here the sample spans just under 80,000 clones, 80% being singletons. The sequence was collected from a woman in her 70s with acute or convalescent COVID-19. Sequenced sample: peripheral blood.

The CDR3 loop is CASSVGTASTDTQYF. The DNA for the CDR3 is TGTGCCAGCAGCGTAGGGACAGCGAGCACAGATACGCAGTATTTT. The V call is TRBV9, the J call TRBJ2-3, with D perhaps TRBD1 (6 bases). Trimming removed 0 bases at V and 0 bases at J, with 8 bases between. CDR3 length equals 15 residues. Germline-derived CDR1 and CDR2 are SGDLS and YYNGEE.